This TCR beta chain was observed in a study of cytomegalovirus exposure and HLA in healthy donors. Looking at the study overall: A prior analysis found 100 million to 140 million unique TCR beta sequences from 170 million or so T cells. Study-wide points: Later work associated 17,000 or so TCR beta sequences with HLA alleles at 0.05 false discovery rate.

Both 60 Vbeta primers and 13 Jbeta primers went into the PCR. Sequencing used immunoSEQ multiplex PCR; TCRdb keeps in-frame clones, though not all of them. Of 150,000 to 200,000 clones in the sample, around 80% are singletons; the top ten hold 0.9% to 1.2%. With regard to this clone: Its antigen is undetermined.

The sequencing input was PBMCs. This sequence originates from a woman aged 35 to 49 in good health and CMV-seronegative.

The CDR3 nucleotides are TGTGCCAGCAGTGAAGCTTGGACAGGGAGAGGATCTGGAAACACCATATATTTT. Its translation: CASSEAWTGRGSGNTIYF. This sequence joins TRBV6-1 and TRBJ1-3, with 8 bases identical to TRBD1. The V gene's germline CDR1 is MNHNS and CDR2 SASEGT. V lost 0 bases to trimming and J lost 1 base; unmatched junction nucleotides: 8. The CDR3 covers 18 residues.